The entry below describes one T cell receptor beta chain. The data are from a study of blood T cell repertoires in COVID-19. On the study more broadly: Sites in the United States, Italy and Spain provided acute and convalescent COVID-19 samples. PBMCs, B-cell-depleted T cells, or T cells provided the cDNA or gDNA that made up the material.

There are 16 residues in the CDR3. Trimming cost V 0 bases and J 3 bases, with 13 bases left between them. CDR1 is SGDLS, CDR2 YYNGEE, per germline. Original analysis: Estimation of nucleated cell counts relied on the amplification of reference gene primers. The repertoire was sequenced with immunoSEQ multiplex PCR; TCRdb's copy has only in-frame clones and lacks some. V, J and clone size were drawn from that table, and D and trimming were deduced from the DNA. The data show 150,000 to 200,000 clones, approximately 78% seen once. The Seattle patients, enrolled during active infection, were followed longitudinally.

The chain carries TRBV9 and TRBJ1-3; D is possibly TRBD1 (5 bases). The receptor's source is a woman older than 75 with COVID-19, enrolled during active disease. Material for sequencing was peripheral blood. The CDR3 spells CASSVAPGDIGNTIYF. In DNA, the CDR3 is TGTGCCAGCAGCGTAGCTCCGGGGGATATTGGAAACACCATATATTTT.